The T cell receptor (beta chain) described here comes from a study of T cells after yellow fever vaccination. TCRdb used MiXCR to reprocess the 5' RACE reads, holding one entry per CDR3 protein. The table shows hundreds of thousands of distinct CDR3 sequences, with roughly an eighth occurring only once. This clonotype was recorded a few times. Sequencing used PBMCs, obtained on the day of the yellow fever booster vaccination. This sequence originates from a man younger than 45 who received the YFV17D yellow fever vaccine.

The CDR3 here is CSAPSGRDYEQYF. The CDR3 DNA reads TGCAGTGCTCCTAGCGGGAGGGACTACGAGCAGTACTTC. The chain recombines TRBV20-1 with TRBJ2-7; 12 bases fit TRBD2. The CDR3 loop spans 13 amino acids. V shed 5 bases and J 3 bases; nucleotides not matched to a gene: 2. Germline loops: CDR1 DFQATT, CDR2 SNEGSKA (reference sequence).